Listed here are 3 T cell receptor beta chains from one sample, sequenced in a study of T-cell memory formation after mild COVID-19. TCRdb re-analysed the 5' RACE reads in MiXCR, keeping a single row per CDR3 protein. The table has more than 350,000 distinct CDR3 sequences, approximately 21% seen once. Input material: PBMCs or a T cell subset sorted from them (not recorded which). Source of these receptors: an adult woman who had mild COVID-19 (a few samples of this study predate the infection). Cell type and time point are not known.

J is TRBJ1-4 and V is TRBV19; D is unclear. Germline CDR1 LNHDA, CDR2 SQIVND (reference sequence). The length of the CDR3 is 12 residues. The V gene lost 3 bases and the J gene lost 5 bases, with 4 bases spanning the gap. The CDR3 loop is CASSMWNEKLFF. CDR3 bases: TGTGCCAGTAGTATGTGGAATGAAAAACTGTTTTTT.

V gene TRBV5-6 combines with J gene TRBJ2-3; TRBD1 might be the D (5 bases). Trimming cost V 5 bases and J 6 bases, with 13 bases left between them. Germline V lookup: CDR1 SGHDT, CDR2 YYEEEE. The CDR3 sequence is 13 residues long. CDR3 nucleotide sequence: TGTGCCAGCAGTAAGCAAGGGGCGGATACGCAGTATTTT. Encoded protein: CASSKQGADTQYF.

This clonotype was seen a handful of times. The chain uses TRBV5-1 and TRBJ2-7; D perhaps matches TRBD2 (11 bases). V lost 4 bases to trimming and J lost 3 bases, with 26 bases between them. The V gene's germline CDR1 is SGHRS and CDR2 YFSETQ. CDR3 length: 18 amino acids. The CDR3 DNA reads as TGCGCCAGCAGCGCGGGACAGGGGCTGACTAGCGGGAACTACGAGCAGTACTTC. This gives the protein CASSAGQGLTSGNYEQYF.